This T cell receptor (beta chain) derives from a study of T cells in tuberculosis. Some clones are missing from TCRdb's copy, which holds only in-frame ones; the method was immunoSEQ multiplex PCR. The table lists fewer than 40,000 clones, roughly 95% of them singletons, with over 6.5% in the top ten. The CDR3 sequence is 14 residues long. Trimming removed 3 bases from V and 5 bases from J, with 13 bases in between. In germline, CDR1 is MDHEN, CDR2 SYDVKM. This TCR came from a donor aged 5 to 30 with latent tuberculosis or without tuberculosis infection. The sequenced sample was PBMCs. The chain is built from TRBV28 and TRBJ1-1, with D hard to call. CDR3 DNA: TGTGCCAGCAGTTTTTTTTGGAGGAGAACTGAAGCTTTCTTT. Its translation: CASSFFWRRTEAFF.